This TCR beta chain emerged from a study of cytomegalovirus exposure and HLA in healthy donors. PCR was performed using 60 Vbeta and 13 Jbeta primers. Generated by immunoSEQ multiplex PCR, the TCRdb table keeps only in-frame clones and is missing some. The table has approximately 53,000 clones, around three quarters seen once. V lost 4 bases and J 5 bases, leaving 11 bases between the germline ends. CDR1 and CDR2 (germline): ENHRY, SYGVKD. CDR3 length: 14 amino acids. The sequenced sample was PBMCs. The TCR originated in a man aged 25-45 years in good health and CMV-seropositive. This chain joins TRBV10-3 and TRBJ2-2, with D tentatively TRBD2 (6 bases). The CDR3 nucleotides are TGTGCCATCAGTGGTGGGGGGAGGACCGGGGAGCTGTTTTTT. Its protein is CAISGGGRTGELFF.